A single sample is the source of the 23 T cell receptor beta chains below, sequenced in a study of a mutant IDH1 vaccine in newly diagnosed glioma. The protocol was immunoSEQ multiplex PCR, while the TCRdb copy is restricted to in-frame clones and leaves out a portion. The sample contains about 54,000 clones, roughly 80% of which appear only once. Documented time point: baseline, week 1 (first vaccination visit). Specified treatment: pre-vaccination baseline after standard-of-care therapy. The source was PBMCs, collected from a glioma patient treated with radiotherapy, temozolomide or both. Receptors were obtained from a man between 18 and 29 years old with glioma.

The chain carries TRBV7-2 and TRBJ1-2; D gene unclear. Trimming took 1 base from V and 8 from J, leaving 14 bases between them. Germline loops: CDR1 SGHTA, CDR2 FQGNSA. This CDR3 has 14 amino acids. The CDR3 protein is CASSLDLWTEGYTF. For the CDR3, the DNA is TGTGCCAGCAGCTTAGATTTATGGACGGAAGGCTACACCTTC.

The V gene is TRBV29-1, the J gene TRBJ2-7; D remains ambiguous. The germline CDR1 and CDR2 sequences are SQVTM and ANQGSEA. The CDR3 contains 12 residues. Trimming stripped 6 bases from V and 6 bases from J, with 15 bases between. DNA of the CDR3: TGCAGCGTCGCTTCATGGGAAAGCGAGCAGTACTTC. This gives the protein CSVASWESEQYF.

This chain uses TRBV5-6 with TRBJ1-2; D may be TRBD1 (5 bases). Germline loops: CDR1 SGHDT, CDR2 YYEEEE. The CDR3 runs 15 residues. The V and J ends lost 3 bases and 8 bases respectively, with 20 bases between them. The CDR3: CASSWGGVTLPGYTF. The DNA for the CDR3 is TGTGCCAGCAGCTGGGGCGGGGTAACGTTGCCCGGCTACACCTTC.

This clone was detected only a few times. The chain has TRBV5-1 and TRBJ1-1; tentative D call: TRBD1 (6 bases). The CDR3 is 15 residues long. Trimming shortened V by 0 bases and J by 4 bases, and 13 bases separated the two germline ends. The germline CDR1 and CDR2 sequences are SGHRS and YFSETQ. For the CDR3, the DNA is TGCGCCAGCAGCTTGGTTGGGGGGCTGGTCACTGAAGCTTTCTTT. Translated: CASSLVGGLVTEAFF. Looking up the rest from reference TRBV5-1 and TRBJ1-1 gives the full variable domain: KAGVTQTPRYLIKTRGQQVTLSCSPISGHRSVSWYQQTPGQGLQFLFEYFSETQRNKGNFPGRFSGRQFSNSRSEMNVSTLELGDSALYLCASSLVGGLVTEAFFGQGTRLTVV.

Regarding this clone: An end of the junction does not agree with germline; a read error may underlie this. The DNA of the CDR3 is TGTGCCAGCAGCCAAGCACCCGGGGGAGGCTTCACCTTC. Its protein product is CASSQAPGGGFTF. The rearrangement joins TRBV4-2 to TRBJ1-2; D is perhaps TRBD1 (5 bases). Germline V lookup: CDR1 LGHNA, CDR2 YNFKEQ. This CDR3 is built from 13 residues.

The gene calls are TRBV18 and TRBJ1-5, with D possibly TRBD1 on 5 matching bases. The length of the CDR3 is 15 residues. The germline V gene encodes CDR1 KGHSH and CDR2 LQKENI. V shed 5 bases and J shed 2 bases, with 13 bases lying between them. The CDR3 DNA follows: TGTGCCAGCTCATCGGGGGTATACGGCAATCAGCCCCAGCATTTT. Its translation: CASSSGVYGNQPQHF.

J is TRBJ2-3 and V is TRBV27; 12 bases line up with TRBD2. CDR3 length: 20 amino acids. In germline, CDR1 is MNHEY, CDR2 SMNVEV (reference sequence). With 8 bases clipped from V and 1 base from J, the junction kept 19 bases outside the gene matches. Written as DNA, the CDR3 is TGTGCCAGCGGGGAGACTAGCGGGGGCTTCGTTCCTATAGGCACAGATACGCAGTATTTT. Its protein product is CASGETSGGFVPIGTDTQYF.

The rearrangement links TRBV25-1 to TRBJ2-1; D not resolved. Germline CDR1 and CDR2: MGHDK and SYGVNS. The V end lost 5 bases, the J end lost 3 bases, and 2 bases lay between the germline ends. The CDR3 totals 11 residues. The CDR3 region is CASSFYNEQFF. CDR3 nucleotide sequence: TGTGCCAGCAGTTTCTACAATGAGCAGTTCTTC.

CDR3 protein: CSVHGSGTSSYNEQFF. DNA of the CDR3: TGCAGCGTTCATGGTAGCGGGACGAGCTCCTACAATGAGCAGTTCTTC. This sequence joins TRBV29-1 and TRBJ2-1; TRBD2 matches at 8 bases. Germline loops: CDR1 SQVTM, CDR2 ANQGSEA. The CDR3 is 16 amino acids. Trimming cost V 5 bases and J 0 bases; bases outside gene matches: 9.

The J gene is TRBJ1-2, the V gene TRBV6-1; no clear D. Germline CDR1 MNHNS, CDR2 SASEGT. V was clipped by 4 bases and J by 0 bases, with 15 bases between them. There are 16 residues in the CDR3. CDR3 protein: CASSVSEGHANYGYTF. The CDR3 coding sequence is TGTGCCAGCAGTGTATCCGAAGGGCACGCTAACTATGGCTACACCTTC.

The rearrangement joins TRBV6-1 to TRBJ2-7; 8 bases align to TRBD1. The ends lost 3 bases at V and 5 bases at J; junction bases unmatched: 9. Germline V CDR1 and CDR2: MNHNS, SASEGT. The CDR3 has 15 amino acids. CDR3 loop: CASSDIGQGADEQYF. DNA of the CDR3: TGTGCCAGCAGTGATATCGGACAGGGCGCGGACGAGCAGTACTTC.

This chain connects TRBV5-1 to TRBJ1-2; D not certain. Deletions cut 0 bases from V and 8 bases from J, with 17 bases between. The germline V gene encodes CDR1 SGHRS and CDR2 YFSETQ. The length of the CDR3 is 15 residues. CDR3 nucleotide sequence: TGCGCCAGCAGCTTGGCAGTCGGTGGGGTTGGGGGCTACACCTTC. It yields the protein CASSLAVGGVGGYTF.

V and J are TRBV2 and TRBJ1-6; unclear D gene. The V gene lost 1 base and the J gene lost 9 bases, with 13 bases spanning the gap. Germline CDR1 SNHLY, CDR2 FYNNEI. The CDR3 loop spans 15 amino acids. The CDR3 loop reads CASSEEAPEVSPLHF. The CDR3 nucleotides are TGTGCCAGCAGTGAAGAGGCGCCAGAAGTTTCACCCCTCCACTTT.

This chain's CDR3 is CASSLRAMHSSGANVLTF. CDR3 bases: TGTGCCAGCAGCTTAAGAGCGATGCATTCCTCTGGGGCCAACGTCCTGACTTTC. The chain couples TRBV7-2 to TRBJ2-6; no firm D call. The germline gives CDR1 SGHTA, CDR2 FQGNSA. Trimming cost V 2 bases and J 0 bases, with 14 bases left between them. The CDR3 runs 18 residues.

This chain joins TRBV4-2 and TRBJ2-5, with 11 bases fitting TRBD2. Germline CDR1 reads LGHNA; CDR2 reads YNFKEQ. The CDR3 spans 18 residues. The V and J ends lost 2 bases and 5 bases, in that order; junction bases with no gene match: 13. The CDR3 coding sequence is TGTGCCAGCAGCCAAACGACTAGCGGGGATCCTTTCGGGGAGACCCAGTACTTC. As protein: CASSQTTSGDPFGETQYF.

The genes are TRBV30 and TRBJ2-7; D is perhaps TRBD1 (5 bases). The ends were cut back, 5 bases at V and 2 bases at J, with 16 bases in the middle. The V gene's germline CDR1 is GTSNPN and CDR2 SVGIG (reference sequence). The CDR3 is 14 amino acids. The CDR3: CAWWQGAGTYEQYF. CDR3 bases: TGTGCCTGGTGGCAGGGTGCTGGAACCTACGAGCAGTACTTC.

The CDR3 nucleotides read TGCGCCAGCAGCCAAACAGAGAACTATGGCTACACCTTC. Protein product: CASSQTENYGYTF. This chain uses TRBV4-1 with TRBJ1-2; D ambiguous. Germline V gene data show CDR1 as MGHRA and CDR2 as YSYEKL. CDR3 length equals 13 residues. Trimming cost V 2 bases and J 2 bases, with 6 bases left between them.

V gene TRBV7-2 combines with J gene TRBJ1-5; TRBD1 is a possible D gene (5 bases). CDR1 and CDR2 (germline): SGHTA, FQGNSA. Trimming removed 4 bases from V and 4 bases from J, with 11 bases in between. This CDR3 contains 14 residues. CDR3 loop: CASSSLRGNQPQHF. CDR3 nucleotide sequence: TGTGCCAGCAGCTCCCTCCGGGGGAATCAGCCCCAGCATTTT. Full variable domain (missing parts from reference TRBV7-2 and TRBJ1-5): GAGVSQSPSNKVTEKGKDVELRCDPISGHTALYWYRQSLGQGLEFLIYFQGNSAPDKSGLPSDRFSAERTGGSVSTLTIQRTQQEDSAVYLCASSSLRGNQPQHFGDGTRLSIL.

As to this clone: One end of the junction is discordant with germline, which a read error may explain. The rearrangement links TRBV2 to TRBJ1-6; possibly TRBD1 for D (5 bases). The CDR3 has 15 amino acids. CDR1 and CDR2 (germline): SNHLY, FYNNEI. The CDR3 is CASREDSYYNSPLHF. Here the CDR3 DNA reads TGTGCCAGCAGGGAAGACAGCTACTATAATTCACCCCTCCACTTT. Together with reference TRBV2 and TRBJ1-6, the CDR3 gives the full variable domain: EPEVTQTPSHQVTQMGQEVILRCVPISNHLYFYWYRQILGQKVEFLVSFYNNEISEKSEIFDDQFSVERPDGSNFTLKIRSTKLEDSAMYFCASREDSYYNSPLHFGNGTRLTVT.

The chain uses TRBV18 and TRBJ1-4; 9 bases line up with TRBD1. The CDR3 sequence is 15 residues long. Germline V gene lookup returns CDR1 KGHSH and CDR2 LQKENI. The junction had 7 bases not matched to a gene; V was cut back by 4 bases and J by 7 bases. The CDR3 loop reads CASSRTGTGTEKLFF. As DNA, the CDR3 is TGTGCCAGCTCACGGACCGGGACAGGGACTGAAAAACTGTTTTTT.

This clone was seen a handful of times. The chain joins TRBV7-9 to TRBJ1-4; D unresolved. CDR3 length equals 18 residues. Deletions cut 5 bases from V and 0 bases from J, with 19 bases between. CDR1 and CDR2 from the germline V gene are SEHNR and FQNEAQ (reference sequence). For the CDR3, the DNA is TGTGCCAGCAGCCCACCCCGCGGCAGCGACGCAACTAATGAAAAACTGTTTTTT. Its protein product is CASSPPRGSDATNEKLFF.

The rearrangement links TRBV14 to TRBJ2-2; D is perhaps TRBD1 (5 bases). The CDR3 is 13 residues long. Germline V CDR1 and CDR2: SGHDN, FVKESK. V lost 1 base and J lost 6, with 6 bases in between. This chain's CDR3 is CASSQARAGELFF. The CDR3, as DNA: TGTGCCAGCAGCCAAGCCAGGGCCGGGGAGCTGTTTTTT.

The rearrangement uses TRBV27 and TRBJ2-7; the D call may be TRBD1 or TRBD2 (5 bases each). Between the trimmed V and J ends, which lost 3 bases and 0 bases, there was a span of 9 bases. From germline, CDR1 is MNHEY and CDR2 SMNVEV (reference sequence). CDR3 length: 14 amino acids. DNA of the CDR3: TGTGCCAGCAGTTTTTGGGGGAGCTCCTACGAGCAGTACTTC. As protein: CASSFWGSSYEQYF.